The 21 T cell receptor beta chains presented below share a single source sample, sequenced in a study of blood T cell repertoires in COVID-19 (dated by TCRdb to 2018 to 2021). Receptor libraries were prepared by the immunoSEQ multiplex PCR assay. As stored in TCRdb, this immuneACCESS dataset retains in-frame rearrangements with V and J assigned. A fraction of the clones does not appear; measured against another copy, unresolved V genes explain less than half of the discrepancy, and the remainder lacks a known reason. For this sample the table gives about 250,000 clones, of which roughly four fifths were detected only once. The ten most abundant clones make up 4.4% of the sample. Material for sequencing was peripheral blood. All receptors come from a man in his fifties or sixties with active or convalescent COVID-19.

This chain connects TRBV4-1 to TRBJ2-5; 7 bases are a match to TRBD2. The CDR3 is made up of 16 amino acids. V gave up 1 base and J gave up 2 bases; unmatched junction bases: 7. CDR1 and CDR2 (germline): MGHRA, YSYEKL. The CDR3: CASSQVLSGAQETQYF. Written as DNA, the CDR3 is TGCGCCAGCAGCCAAGTTCTAAGCGGGGCTCAAGAGACCCAGTACTTC.

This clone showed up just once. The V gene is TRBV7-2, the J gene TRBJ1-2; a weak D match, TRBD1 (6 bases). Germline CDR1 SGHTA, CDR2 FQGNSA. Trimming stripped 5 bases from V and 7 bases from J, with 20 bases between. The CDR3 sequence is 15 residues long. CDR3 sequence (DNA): TGTGCCAGCAGCCCCAGCGGGAACAGGGAACGTGGCTACACCTTC. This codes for CASSPSGNRERGYTF. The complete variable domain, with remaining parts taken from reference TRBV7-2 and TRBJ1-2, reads GAGVSQSPSNKVTEKGKDVELRCDPISGHTALYWYRQSLGQGLEFLIYFQGNSAPDKSGLPSDRFSAERTGGSVSTLTIQRTQQEDSAVYLCASSPSGNRERGYTFGSGTRLTVV.

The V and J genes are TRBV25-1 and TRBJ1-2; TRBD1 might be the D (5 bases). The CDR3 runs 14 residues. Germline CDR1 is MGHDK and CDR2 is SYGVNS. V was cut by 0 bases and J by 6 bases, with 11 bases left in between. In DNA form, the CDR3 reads TGTGCCAGCAGTGAATATAGCCCAGGGCATGGCTACACCTTC. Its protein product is CASSEYSPGHGYTF.

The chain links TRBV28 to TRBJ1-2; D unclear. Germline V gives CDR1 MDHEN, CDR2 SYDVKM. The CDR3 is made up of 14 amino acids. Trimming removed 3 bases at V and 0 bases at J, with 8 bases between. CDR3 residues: CASSFGGANYGYTF. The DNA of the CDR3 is TGTGCCAGCAGTTTCGGCGGCGCTAACTATGGCTACACCTTC.

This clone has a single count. CDR3 bases: TGTGCCAGCAGCGTAGTAGGGGCGAACACTGAAGCTTTCTTT. It translates to CASSVVGANTEAFF. V and J are TRBV9 and TRBJ1-1; a weak D match, TRBD1 (5 bases). This CDR3 is built from 14 residues. CDR1 SGDLS and CDR2 YYNGEE come from the germline V gene. V shed 0 bases and J shed 1 base, with 7 bases lying between them.

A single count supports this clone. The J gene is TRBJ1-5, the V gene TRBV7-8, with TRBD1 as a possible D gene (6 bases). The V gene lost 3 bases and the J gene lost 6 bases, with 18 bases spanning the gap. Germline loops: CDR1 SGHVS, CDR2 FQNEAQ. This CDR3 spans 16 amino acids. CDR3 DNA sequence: TGTGCCAGCAGCTTCGGGACACTATTAGTTGCTCAGCCCCAGCATTTT. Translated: CASSFGTLLVAQPQHF.

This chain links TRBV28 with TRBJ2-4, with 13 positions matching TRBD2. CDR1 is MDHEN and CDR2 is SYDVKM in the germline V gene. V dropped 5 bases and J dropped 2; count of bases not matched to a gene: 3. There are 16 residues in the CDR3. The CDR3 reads CASSPGLAGSKNIQYF. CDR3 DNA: TGTGCCAGCAGTCCGGGACTAGCGGGGTCCAAAAACATTCAGTACTTC.

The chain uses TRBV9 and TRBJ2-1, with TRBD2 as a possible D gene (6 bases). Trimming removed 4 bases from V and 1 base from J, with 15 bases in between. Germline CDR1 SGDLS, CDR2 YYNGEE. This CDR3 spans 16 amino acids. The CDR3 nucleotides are TGTGCCAGCAGCCCCCTCGGAGGGGAGTCCTACAATGAGCAGTTCTTC. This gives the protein CASSPLGGESYNEQFF. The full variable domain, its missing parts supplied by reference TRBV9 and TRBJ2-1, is DSGVTQTPKHLITATGQRVTLRCSPRSGDLSVYWYQQSLDQGLQFLIQYYNGEERAKGNILERFSAQQFPDLHSELNLSSLELGDSALYFCASSPLGGESYNEQFFGPGTRLTVL.

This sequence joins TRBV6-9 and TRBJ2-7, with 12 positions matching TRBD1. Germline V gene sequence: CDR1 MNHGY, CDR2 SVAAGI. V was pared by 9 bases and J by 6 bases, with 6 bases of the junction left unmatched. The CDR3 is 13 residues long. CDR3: CARPGQGASEQYF. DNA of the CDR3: TGTGCCAGGCCGGGACAGGGGGCTAGCGAGCAGTACTTC.

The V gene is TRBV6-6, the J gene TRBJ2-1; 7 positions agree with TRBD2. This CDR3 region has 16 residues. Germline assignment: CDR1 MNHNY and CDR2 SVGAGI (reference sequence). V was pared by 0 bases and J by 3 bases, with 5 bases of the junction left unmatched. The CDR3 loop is CASSYSGGGVYNEQFF. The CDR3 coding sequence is TGTGCCAGCAGTTACTCGGGTGGGGGGGTCTACAATGAGCAGTTCTTC.

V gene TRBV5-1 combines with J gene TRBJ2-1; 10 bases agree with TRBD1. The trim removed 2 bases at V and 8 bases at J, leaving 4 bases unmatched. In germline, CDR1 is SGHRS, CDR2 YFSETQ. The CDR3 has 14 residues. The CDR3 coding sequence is TGCGCCAGCAGCTTCGGGACAGGGGAACATGAGCAGTTCTTC. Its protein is CASSFGTGEHEQFF.

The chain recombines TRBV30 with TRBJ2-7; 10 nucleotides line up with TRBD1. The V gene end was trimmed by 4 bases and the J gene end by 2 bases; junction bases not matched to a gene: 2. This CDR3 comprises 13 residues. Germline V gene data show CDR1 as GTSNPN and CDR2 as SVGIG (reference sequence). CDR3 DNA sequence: TGTGCCTGGACGACAGGGGGCGCCTACGAGCAGTACTTC. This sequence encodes CAWTTGGAYEQYF.

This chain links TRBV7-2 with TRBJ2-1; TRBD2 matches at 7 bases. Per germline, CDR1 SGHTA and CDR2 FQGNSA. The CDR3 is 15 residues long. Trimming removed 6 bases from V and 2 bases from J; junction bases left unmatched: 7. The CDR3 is CASRYGGSTYNEQFF. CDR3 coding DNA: TGTGCCAGCAGGTACGGGGGGTCGACCTACAATGAGCAGTTCTTC. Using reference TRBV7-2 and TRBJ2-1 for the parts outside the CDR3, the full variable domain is GAGVSQSPSNKVTEKGKDVELRCDPISGHTALYWYRQSLGQGLEFLIYFQGNSAPDKSGLPSDRFSAERTGGSVSTLTIQRTQQEDSAVYLCASRYGGSTYNEQFFGPGTRLTVL.

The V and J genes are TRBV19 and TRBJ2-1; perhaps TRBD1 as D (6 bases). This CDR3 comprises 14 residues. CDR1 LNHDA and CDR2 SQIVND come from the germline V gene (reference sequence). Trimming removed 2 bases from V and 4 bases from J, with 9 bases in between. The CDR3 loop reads CASSIQQGYNEQFF. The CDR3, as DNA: TGTGCCAGTAGTATACAGCAGGGGTACAATGAGCAGTTCTTC.

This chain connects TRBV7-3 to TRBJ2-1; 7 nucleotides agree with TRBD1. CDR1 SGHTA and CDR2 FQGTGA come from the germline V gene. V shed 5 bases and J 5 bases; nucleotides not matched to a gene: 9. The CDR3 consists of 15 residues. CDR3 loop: CASSPGQGENNEQFF. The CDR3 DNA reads TGTGCCAGCAGCCCTGGCCAGGGGGAAAACAATGAGCAGTTCTTC.

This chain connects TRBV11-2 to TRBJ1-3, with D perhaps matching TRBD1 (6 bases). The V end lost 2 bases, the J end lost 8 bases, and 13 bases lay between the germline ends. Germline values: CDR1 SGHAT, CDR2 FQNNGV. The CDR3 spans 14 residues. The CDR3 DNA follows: TGTGCCAGCAGCTTAAGGCGGGGGGCAGACACCATATATTTT. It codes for CASSLRRGADTIYF.

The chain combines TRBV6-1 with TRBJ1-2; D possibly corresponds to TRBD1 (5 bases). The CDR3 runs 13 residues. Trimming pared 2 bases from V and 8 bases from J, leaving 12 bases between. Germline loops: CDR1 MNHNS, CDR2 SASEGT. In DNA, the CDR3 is TGTGCCAGCAGTGAACTGCTAGGGGCCGGCTACACCTTC. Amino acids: CASSELLGAGYTF.

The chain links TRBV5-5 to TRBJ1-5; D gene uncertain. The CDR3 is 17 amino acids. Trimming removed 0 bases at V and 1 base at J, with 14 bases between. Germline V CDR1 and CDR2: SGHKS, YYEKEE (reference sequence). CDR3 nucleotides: TGTGCCAGCAGCTTGGCCAATTCGGGGAACAGCAATCAGCCCCAGCATTTT. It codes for CASSLANSGNSNQPQHF.

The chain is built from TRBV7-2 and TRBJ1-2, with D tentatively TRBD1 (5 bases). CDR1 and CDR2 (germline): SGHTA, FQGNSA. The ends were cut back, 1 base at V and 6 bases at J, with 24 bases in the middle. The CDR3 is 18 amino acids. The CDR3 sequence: CASSLVVSVGQGKDGYTF. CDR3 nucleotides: TGTGCCAGCAGCTTAGTTGTATCAGTCGGTCAGGGAAAGGATGGCTACACCTTC. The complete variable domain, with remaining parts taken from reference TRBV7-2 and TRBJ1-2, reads GAGVSQSPSNKVTEKGKDVELRCDPISGHTALYWYRQSLGQGLEFLIYFQGNSAPDKSGLPSDRFSAERTGGSVSTLTIQRTQQEDSAVYLCASSLVVSVGQGKDGYTFGSGTRLTVV.

The CDR3 region is CASSLQMYEQFF. CDR3 bases: TGTGCCAGCAGCCTACAGATGTATGAGCAGTTCTTC. This chain uses TRBV7-2 with TRBJ2-1; no definite D call. Trimming removed 5 bases at V and 8 bases at J, with 10 bases between. This CDR3 region has 12 residues. Germline CDR1 and CDR2: SGHTA and FQGNSA.

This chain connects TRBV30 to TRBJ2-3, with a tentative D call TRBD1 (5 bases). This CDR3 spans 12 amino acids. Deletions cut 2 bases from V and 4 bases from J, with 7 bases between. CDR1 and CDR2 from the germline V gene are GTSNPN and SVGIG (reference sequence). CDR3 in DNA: TGTGCCTGGAGTTCAGGGTCAGATACGCAGTATTTT. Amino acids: CAWSSGSDTQYF.